Listed below are T cell receptor beta chains from one sample, sequenced in a study of blood T cell repertoires in COVID-19. Sequencing used immunoSEQ multiplex PCR; TCRdb keeps in-frame clones, though not all of them. The sample has more than 250,000 clones, 90% seen once. The material sequenced was PBMCs or T cells enriched from blood (not recorded which). The receptors shown here come from a woman aged 18-30 years with acute COVID-19. Both conserved end residues are part of each CDR3. Fields, in order: J gene, V gene, clone size, D gene, CDR3 DNA, CDR3 protein. D genes are given only for firm matches. Clone size is shown for a subset of rows, as once, few, many or a class of expanded clone.

>TRBJ1-6|TRBV7-2|.|.
TGTGCCAGCGCCCCGAGGGCGACGGCGAGCTCCTATAATTCACCCCTCCACTTT
CASAPRATASSYNSPLHF
>TRBJ2-1|TRBV24-1|.|.
TGTGCCAGCCAGAGACGGGTTTTCTCCTACAATGAGCAGTTCTTC
CASQRRVFSYNEQFF
>TRBJ2-5|TRBV2|.|TRBD2
TGTGCCAGCAGTGAAAAGGGACTAGCGGGAGGAATGTACCAAGAGACCCAGTACTTC
CASSEKGLAGGMYQETQYF
>TRBJ2-7|TRBV7-7|.|.
TGTGCCAGCAGCTTAGGAGCCGGGAGCTCCTACGAGCAGTACTTC
CASSLGAGSSYEQYF
>TRBJ1-2|TRBV2|.|.
TGTGCCAGCGGCCGTTCGTATGGCTACACCTTC
CASGRSYGYTF
>TRBJ1-6|TRBV7-2|.|.
TGTGCCAGCAGCTTGAGCCTAAATAATTCACCCCTCCACTTT
CASSLSLNNSPLHF
>TRBJ2-3|TRBV5-6|.|TRBD2
TGTGCCAGCAGCTTGGCCTCTAGCGGGAGGGCCGGCACAGATACGCAGTATTTT
CASSLASSGRAGTDTQYF
>TRBJ2-3|TRBV24-1|.|TRBD1
TGTGCCACCAGTGAAAGGACAGGGGCGAGCACAGATACGCAGTATTTT
CATSERTGASTDTQYF
>TRBJ2-7|TRBV19|.|.
TGTGCCAGTAGCGGCAGGAACTTACGGGAGCAGTACTTC
CASSGRNLREQYF
>TRBJ1-2|TRBV30|once|.
TGTGCCTGGAGTGCGACTCGGGAGGGGATCTATGGCTACACCTTC
CAWSATREGIYGYTF
>TRBJ2-1|TRBV5-1|.|TRBD1
TGCGCCAGCAGCGTTATAAGGGGGCGGAATGAGCAGTTCTTC
CASSVIRGRNEQFF
>TRBJ2-7|TRBV30|.|.
TGTGCCTGGAGACCTGACAGGAATAAGGACGAGCAGTACTTC
CAWRPDRNKDEQYF
>TRBJ2-7|TRBV28|.|TRBD1
TGTGCCAGCAGTTTACGGGACAGTGGGGGTACCTACGAGCAGTACTTC
CASSLRDSGGTYEQYF
>TRBJ1-1|TRBV27|.|.
TGTGCCAGCGCGAGGAACGGCATGAACACTGAAGCTTTCTTT
CASARNGMNTEAFF
>TRBJ1-2|TRBV19|once|.
TGTGCCAGTAGTATAGCCCTAGGACAGACAGGCTTCTATGGCTACACCTTC
CASSIALGQTGFYGYTF
>TRBJ1-3|TRBV25-1|once|.
TGTGCCAGCAGTGGCAAACAGGTTGTCCCCTCTGGAAACACCATATATTTT
CASSGKQVVPSGNTIYF
>TRBJ1-1|TRBV28|.|.
TGTGCCAGCAGGCACCGGAGGGGCGTCCTCGCTGAAGCTTTCTTT
CASRHRRGVLAEAFF
>TRBJ2-1|TRBV21-1|.|.
TGTGCCAGCAGCAAAGAACTAGCGGGAGGGTACTCCTACAATGAGCAGTTCTTC
CASSKELAGGYSYNEQFF
>TRBJ1-1|TRBV5-1|.|TRBD1
TGCGCCAGCAGCCTGGGGATGGGACAGGGGGCCGGAGGCGCCGGAGCTTTCTTT
CASSLGMGQGAGGAGAFF
>TRBJ1-1|TRBV6-6|.|.
TGTGCCAGCGTGGGAGGCACTGAAGCTTTCTTT
CASVGGTEAFF
>TRBJ1-1|TRBV6-1|.|.
TGTGCCAGCAGTGACGGGTCAGGGTGGACTGAAGCTTTCTTT
CASSDGSGWTEAFF
>TRBJ1-5|TRBV30|.|.
TGTGCCTGGAGCAGGGGTGTGGGCAATCAGCCCCAGCATTTT
CAWSRGVGNQPQHF
>TRBJ1-2|TRBV29-1|.|.
TGCAGCGTGGGCCGGAACAGGGAGATTTTCTTC
CSVGRNREIFF
>TRBJ1-1|TRBV2|.|.
TGTGCCAGCAGGCGCACAGAGAACACTGAAGCTTTCTTT
CASRRTENTEAFF
>TRBJ2-1|TRBV19|.|.
TGTGCCAGTAGCCTCTACAATGAGCAGTTCTTC
CASSLYNEQFF
>TRBJ2-2|TRBV7-3|.|TRBD1
TGTGCCAGCAGCTTAACAGGGGGACAGTTGGTAACCGGGGAGCTGTTTTTT
CASSLTGGQLVTGELFF
>TRBJ2-2|TRBV5-4|.|TRBD2
TGTGCCAGCAGCTTGTGGGAGCGGGAGTGGAACACCGGGGAGCTGTTTTTT
CASSLWEREWNTGELFF
>TRBJ1-4|TRBV19|.|.
TGTGCCAGTAGCCAGATTCCAACTAATGAAAAACTGTTTTTT
CASSQIPTNEKLFF
>TRBJ1-1|TRBV29-1|.|TRBD1
TGCAGCGTTCGGGACAGCCTTGAAGCTTTCTTT
CSVRDSLEAFF
>TRBJ2-7|TRBV28|.|.
TGTGCCAGCAGTTACCTCCGAGGGGAGCAGTACTTC
CASSYLRGEQYF
>TRBJ2-1|TRBV27|.|TRBD1
TGTGCCAGCAGAACAGGGGACACCTACAATGAGCAGTTCTTC
CASRTGDTYNEQFF
>TRBJ1-4|TRBV7-2|.|.
TGTGCCAGCAGCTTAGCCCCCCGTGAAAAACTGTTTTTT
CASSLAPREKLFF
>TRBJ2-3|TRBV4-1|.|.
TGCGCCAGCAGCCCCCTGAGGAGGGCCACAGATACGCAGTATTTT
CASSPLRRATDTQYF
>TRBJ2-3|TRBV15|once|.
TGTGCCACCAGCAGGGGCTTCGGCACAGATACGCAGTATTTT
CATSRGFGTDTQYF
>TRBJ2-5|TRBV12-3/TRBV12-4|.|.
TGTGCCAGCAGTCCAGGGGAGACCCAGTACTTC
CASSPGETQYF
>TRBJ1-5|TRBV11-2|.|.
TGTGCCAGCAGCCGTTCAGTGGTTCAGCCCCAGCATTTT
CASSRSVVQPQHF
>TRBJ1-5|TRBV6-6|.|TRBD1
TGTGCCAGCAGTTACCCGGGACAGAGCAATCAGCCCCAGCATTTT
CASSYPGQSNQPQHF
>TRBJ2-5|TRBV30|.|.
TGTGCCTGGAGTCACGATAGGGGTGGTGAGACCCAGTACTTC
CAWSHDRGGETQYF
>TRBJ1-1|TRBV30|.|.
TGTGCCTGGTCTATCTCGGACACTGAAGCTTTCTTT
CAWSISDTEAFF
>TRBJ2-1|TRBV9|.|TRBD2
TGTGCCAGCAGCGTCACAGCGGGAGGGCCCGGTGAGCAGTTCTTC
CASSVTAGGPGEQFF
>TRBJ2-7|TRBV27|.|TRBD2
TGTGCCAGCAGTGGCGGGAGGGCCCGGGGCGAGCAGTACTTC
CASSGGRARGEQYF
>TRBJ2-3|TRBV15|.|TRBD2
TGTGCCACCACTGGTCTTAGCGGGAGTATCACGCAGTATTTT
CATTGLSGSITQYF
>TRBJ2-7|TRBV28|.|TRBD2
TGTGCCAGCACCCTATCGCGGGGGAACGAGCAGTACTTC
CASTLSRGNEQYF
>TRBJ2-7|TRBV28|.|TRBD2
TGTGCCAGCAGTTTTATAGCGGGAGGGCCAGGGGAGCAGTACTTC
CASSFIAGGPGEQYF
>TRBJ2-1|TRBV27|.|.
TGTGCCAGCCACCCGGGTTTCTCCTACAATGAGCAGTTCTTC
CASHPGFSYNEQFF
>TRBJ2-7|TRBV19|.|TRBD2
TGTGCCAGTAGTATAGCGGGAGGAAGGGACGAGCAGTACTTC
CASSIAGGRDEQYF
>TRBJ2-7|TRBV30|.|TRBD1
TGTGCCTGGAGTGTCTTTCCGACAGGGGGTTACGAGCAGTACTTC
CAWSVFPTGGYEQYF
>TRBJ2-1|TRBV7-9|.|TRBD2
TGTGCCAGCAGCAAAGGGGCTAGCGGGAGGAATGAGCAGTTCTTC
CASSKGASGRNEQFF